Here is one T cell receptor beta chain with its context. This entry is derived from a study of blood T cell repertoires in COVID-19. Study-wide context: In each case, the material was cDNA or gDNA derived from T cells, B-cell-depleted T cells, or PBMCs.

Data came from immunoSEQ multiplex PCR; TCRdb stores just in-frame clones and leaves some out. Here the sample spans under 250,000 clones, about 90% being singletons. V lost 5 bases, J lost 2 bases, and 7 bases stayed unmatched. The CDR3 length is 15 residues. Germline V gene sequence: CDR1 SEHNR, CDR2 FQNEAQ (reference sequence). The TCR was taken from a man in his late teens or twenties with active or convalescent COVID-19. The gene calls are TRBV7-9 and TRBJ2-3; 7 nucleotides agree with TRBD1. Material for sequencing was peripheral blood. DNA for the CDR3: TGTGCCAGCAGCGCTAAGACAGGGTTCACAGATACGCAGTATTTT. It is translated as CASSAKTGFTDTQYF.